These 30 T cell receptor beta chains originate from one sample sequenced in a study of beta chain features in type 1 diabetes. The isolated RNA, all of it, was reverse transcribed, so expressed TCRB transcripts were what got sequenced. Data came from immunoSEQ multiplex PCR; TCRdb stores just in-frame clones and leaves some out. The sample has about 340,000 clones; roughly 8% are singletons. Sample: central memory CD4+ T cells from blood. Source of these receptors: a woman between 18 and 30 years old in good health.

The chain links TRBV11-3 to TRBJ1-1; D call uncertain. V lost 0 bases, J lost 4 bases, and 9 bases lay in between. CDR1 SGHNT and CDR2 YENEEA come from the germline V gene. This CDR3 has 14 amino acids. The CDR3 sequence: CASSLDGPGTEAFF. DNA for the CDR3: TGTGCCAGCAGCTTAGACGGGCCGGGCACTGAAGCTTTCTTT.

The V gene is TRBV21-1, the J gene TRBJ1-2. TRBV21-1 is shown as a pseudogene. The CDR3 sequence is 11 residues long. This CDR3 reads CASIPHYGYTF. The CDR3 DNA is TGTGCCAGCATTCCCCACTATGGCTACACCTTC.

This clone was observed many times. Other DNA sequences in the same sample also yield this CDR3. The chain joins TRBV29-1 to TRBJ1-4; D possibly corresponds to TRBD1 (6 bases). CDR1 SQVTM and CDR2 ANQGSEA come from the germline V gene. V shed 6 bases and J shed 2 bases, with 10 bases lying between them. The CDR3 sequence is 13 residues long. CDR3 DNA: TGCAGCGTCCAAGGACAGACTAATGAAAAACTGTTTTTT. Protein sequence: CSVQGQTNEKLFF.

The sample holds a few counts of this clone. This chain links TRBV28 with TRBJ2-1; TRBD2 agrees at 11 bases. The CDR3 has 18 amino acids. After removal of 6 bases from V and 1 base from J, the junction contained 11 bases not matched to a gene. The germline gives CDR1 MDHEN, CDR2 SYDVKM. CDR3 sequence: CASRRRTSGRISYNEQFF. DNA for the CDR3: TGTGCCAGCAGACGACGGACTAGCGGGCGGATTTCCTACAATGAGCAGTTCTTC.

This chain uses TRBV28 with TRBJ2-7; no clear D. V lost 2 bases and J lost 5, with 7 bases in between. Germline CDR1 reads MDHEN; CDR2 reads SYDVKM. This CDR3 is built from 12 residues. The CDR3 reads CASSLISHEQYF. CDR3 DNA: TGTGCCAGCAGTTTAATTTCCCACGAGCAGTACTTC.

This clone appeared a few times. This chain uses TRBV5-8 with TRBJ1-5, with 9 positions matching TRBD1. This CDR3 is 15 amino acids long. Germline V gene sequence: CDR1 SGHTS, CDR2 YDEGEE. With 3 bases clipped from V and 6 bases from J, the junction kept 7 bases outside the gene matches. CDR3 coding DNA: TGTGCCAGCAGCTCCGGGACAGGGCATTTTCAGCCCCAGCATTTT. Its protein is CASSSGTGHFQPQHF. Full variable domain (missing parts from reference TRBV5-8 and TRBJ1-5): EAGVTQSPTHLIKTRGQQATLRCSPISGHTSVYWYQQALGLGLQFLLWYDEGEERNRGNFPPRFSGRQFPNYSSELNVNALELEDSALYLCASSSGTGHFQPQHFGDGTRLSIL.

This clone was observed a handful of times. This sample also contains other DNA sequences that code for the same CDR3. The chain uses TRBV18 and TRBJ2-1, with 14 bases matching TRBD2. The V segment lost 3 bases and the J segment 8 bases; nucleotides outside the gene matches: 3. The CDR3 loop spans 15 amino acids. Germline V lookup: CDR1 KGHSH, CDR2 LQKENI. The CDR3 sequence is CASSPGLAGGDEQFF. CDR3 bases: TGTGCCAGCTCACCTGGACTAGCGGGAGGTGATGAGCAGTTCTTC.

In its sample, this clone was seen a few times. V usage is TRBV6-5 and J usage is TRBJ1-1; D gene ambiguous. Germline V gene sequence: CDR1 MNHEY, CDR2 SVGAGI. The CDR3 covers 13 residues. The germline V and J ends were trimmed by 3 bases and 1 base, with 6 bases remaining between them. The CDR3 loop reads CASSYTENTEAFF. CDR3 sequence (DNA): TGTGCCAGCAGTTATACAGAGAACACTGAAGCTTTCTTT.

CDR3: CASSLQGQGNQPQHF. The CDR3 DNA reads TGTGCCAGCAGCTTACAGGGGCAGGGCAATCAGCCCCAGCATTTT. The genes are TRBV7-2 and TRBJ1-5; a weak D match, TRBD1 (6 bases). The germline V gene has CDR1 SGHTA and CDR2 FQGNSA. The CDR3 has 15 amino acids. V was pared by 2 bases and J by 2 bases, with 10 bases between. The full variable domain, completed using reference TRBV7-2 and TRBJ1-5, is GAGVSQSPSNKVTEKGKDVELRCDPISGHTALYWYRQSLGQGLEFLIYFQGNSAPDKSGLPSDRFSAERTGGSVSTLTIQRTQQEDSAVYLCASSLQGQGNQPQHFGDGTRLSIL.

In its sample, this clone was seen a few times. This chain links TRBV6-5 with TRBJ2-3; 9 nucleotides match TRBD1. The CDR3 sequence is 15 residues long. The germline V gene has CDR1 MNHEY and CDR2 SVGAGI. Unmatched junction bases numbered 7, after V lost 0 bases and J lost 9 bases. This CDR3 is CASSYSTGGYGTQYF. The CDR3 nucleotides are TGTGCCAGCAGTTACTCGACAGGGGGATATGGGACGCAGTATTTT.

CDR3 coding DNA: TGTGCCAGTAGTAAAGGGACTAGCGGGAGGACCACAGATACGCAGTATTTT. It is translated as CASSKGTSGRTTDTQYF. This rearrangement joins TRBV19 to TRBJ2-3, with 15 bases lining up with TRBD2. The germline V gene encodes CDR1 LNHDA and CDR2 SQIVND (reference sequence). CDR3 length: 17 residues. After removal of 4 bases from V and 2 bases from J, the junction contained 4 bases not matched to a gene.

V gene TRBV7-6 combines with J gene TRBJ2-3; tentatively, D is TRBD2 (6 bases). Trimming stripped 8 bases from V and 3 bases from J, with 15 bases between. This CDR3 comprises 14 residues. Germline values: CDR1 SGHVS, CDR2 FNYEAQ. This CDR3 is CASGGLLGTDTQYF. CDR3 bases: TGTGCCAGCGGGGGACTTCTTGGAACAGATACGCAGTATTTT.

This clone was seen more than once but under ten times. V usage is TRBV5-6 and J usage is TRBJ1-2; 7 bases align to TRBD1. The CDR3 has 14 amino acids. Germline CDR1 and CDR2: SGHDT and YYEEEE. Trimming removed 7 bases from V and 5 bases from J; junction bases left unmatched: 11. The CDR3 sequence is CASGSIDREYGYTF. CDR3 DNA sequence: TGTGCCAGCGGCTCAATTGACAGGGAGTATGGCTACACCTTC.

There are a few counts of this clone. The gene calls are TRBV6-5 and TRBJ2-2; D remains unclear. The CDR3 covers 13 residues. Germline lookup yields CDR1 MNHEY and CDR2 SVGAGI. The ends were cut back, 2 bases at V and 6 bases at J, with 7 bases in the middle. The CDR3 loop is CASSYADPGELFF. CDR3 coding DNA: TGTGCCAGCAGTTACGCCGACCCCGGGGAGCTGTTTTTT.

This chain connects TRBV18 to TRBJ1-1; tentative D call: TRBD1 (5 bases). The CDR3 length is 13 residues. With 0 bases removed from V and 10 bases from J, the gap between germline ends came to 12 bases. The V gene's germline CDR1 is KGHSH and CDR2 LQKENI. The CDR3 DNA reads TGTGCCAGCTCACCACCTGGGGCAGTGGGAGCTTTCTTT. Residues: CASSPPGAVGAFF.

This chain connects TRBV6-6 to TRBJ2-3; no firm D call. The germline CDR1 and CDR2 sequences are MNHNY and SVGAGI (reference sequence). The CDR3 is 13 amino acids. Trimming took 7 bases from V and 1 from J, leaving 9 bases between them. Written as DNA, the CDR3 is TGTGCCAGCACTCGGGCGGGCACAGATACGCAGTATTTT. Its protein is CASTRAGTDTQYF.

V usage is TRBV18 and J usage is TRBJ2-5; D might be TRBD1 (5 bases). Trimming shortened V by 3 bases and J by 1 base, and 12 bases separated the two germline ends. Germline values: CDR1 KGHSH, CDR2 LQKENI. CDR3 length: 15 residues. Here the CDR3 reads CASSPQTAFQETQYF. The CDR3 nucleotides read TGTGCCAGCTCACCCCAGACAGCCTTCCAAGAGACCCAGTACTTC.

In its sample, this clone was seen many times. The chain joins TRBV13 to TRBJ2-7; possible D gene TRBD2, 5 bases. In germline, CDR1 is PRHDT, CDR2 FYEKMQ (reference sequence). This CDR3 comprises 19 residues. The V gene lost 6 bases and the J gene lost 4 bases, with 31 bases spanning the gap. The CDR3 nucleotides read TGTGCCAGCAGTGCAACCCCTCCCCACATGGCGGGCGGATTGTACGAGCAGTACTTC. This translates into CASSATPPHMAGGLYEQYF.

The chain uses TRBV7-2 and TRBJ2-7; D gene unclear. Germline CDR1 SGHTA, CDR2 FQGNSA. The CDR3 spans 11 residues. The V and J ends lost 3 bases and 6 bases respectively, with 6 bases between them. CDR3: CASSLRLEQYF. CDR3 nucleotides: TGTGCCAGCAGCTTGAGACTCGAGCAGTACTTC.

This clone was observed a handful of times. CDR3 protein: CAISESEARGTYEQFF. CDR3 nucleotide sequence: TGTGCCATCAGTGAGTCGGAAGCCCGGGGGACATATGAGCAGTTCTTC. The J gene is TRBJ2-1, the V gene TRBV10-3, with D possibly being TRBD1 or TRBD2 (6 bases each). The CDR3 covers 16 residues. Germline V CDR1 and CDR2: ENHRY, SYGVKD. Trimming pared 0 bases from V and 8 bases from J, leaving 17 bases between.

The chain couples TRBV2 to TRBJ1-2; 10 bases match TRBD1. The V segment lost 5 bases and the J segment 2 bases; nucleotides outside the gene matches: 2. In germline, CDR1 is SNHLY, CDR2 FYNNEI. The CDR3 totals 14 residues. CDR3 sequence reads: CASSPGQGNYGYTF. The CDR3, as DNA: TGTGCCAGCAGTCCGGGACAGGGGAACTATGGCTACACCTTC. The full variable domain, its missing parts supplied by reference TRBV2 and TRBJ1-2, is EPEVTQTPSHQVTQMGQEVILRCVPISNHLYFYWYRQILGQKVEFLVSFYNNEISEKSEIFDDQFSVERPDGSNFTLKIRSTKLEDSAMYFCASSPGQGNYGYTFGSGTRLTVV.

This clone was counted between two and nine times. CDR3 in DNA: TGTGCCATCAGGGGACAGAGCACAGATACGCAGTATTTT. This codes for CAIRGQSTDTQYF. The rearrangement links TRBV10-3 to TRBJ2-3; TRBD1 aligns across 7 bases. The junction had 0 bases not matched to a gene; V was cut back by 6 bases and J by 0 bases. The CDR3 spans 13 residues. From germline, CDR1 is ENHRY and CDR2 SYGVKD.

This clone came up once. The chain uses TRBV7-2 and TRBJ2-7; TRBD2 matches 10 bases. Germline V lookup: CDR1 SGHTA, CDR2 FQGNSA. CDR3 size: 16 residues. V lost 3 bases and J lost 6; bases outside the gene matches: 11. The CDR3 protein is CASSFAAGGVASEQYF. CDR3 sequence (DNA): TGTGCCAGCAGCTTCGCAGCGGGAGGGGTTGCGAGCGAGCAGTACTTC.

The CDR3 reads CASSSGTDGEQFF. CDR3 nucleotides: TGTGCCAGCAGTAGCGGGACAGATGGGGAGCAGTTCTTC. The chain employs TRBV11-3 and TRBJ2-1; TRBD2 is a possible D gene (8 bases). The CDR3 loop spans 13 amino acids. With 6 bases removed from V and 10 bases from J, the gap between germline ends came to 16 bases. The germline V gene encodes CDR1 SGHNT and CDR2 YENEEA.

This clone was detected a few times. The chain couples TRBV6-5 to TRBJ2-5, with 10 bases aligning to TRBD1. Germline V lookup: CDR1 MNHEY, CDR2 SVGAGI. The V gene end was trimmed by 2 bases and the J gene end by 4 bases; junction bases not matched to a gene: 4. The CDR3 extends over 15 amino acids. This chain's CDR3 is CASSYSGTGVETQYF. In DNA form, the CDR3 reads TGTGCCAGCAGTTACAGTGGGACAGGGGTAGAGACCCAGTACTTC.

V gene TRBV15 combines with J gene TRBJ1-2, with a weak D call TRBD1 (5 bases). Germline loops: CDR1 LNHNV, CDR2 YYDKDF (reference sequence). With 0 bases removed from V and 5 bases from J, the gap between germline ends came to 19 bases. This CDR3 has 17 residues. DNA of the CDR3: TGTGCCACCAGCAGAGATCAGGGTGCTGGTGGTTTTTATGGCTACACCTTC. Translating it yields CATSRDQGAGGFYGYTF.

This sequence joins TRBV9 and TRBJ2-3; weak D call: TRBD2 (5 bases). Trimming removed 0 bases from V and 2 bases from J, with 13 bases in between. Germline loops: CDR1 SGDLS, CDR2 YYNGEE. The CDR3 runs 16 residues. The CDR3 loop is CASSVGVSAYTDTQYF. In DNA form, the CDR3 reads TGTGCCAGCAGCGTAGGGGTTAGCGCATACACAGATACGCAGTATTTT.

The CDR3 nucleotides read TGTGCCAGCTCACCGAACTCAGACAGGCTGCGGGGCTACACCTTC. It codes for CASSPNSDRLRGYTF. The gene calls are TRBV18 and TRBJ1-2; possible D gene TRBD1, 6 bases. Trimming took off 3 bases at V and 8 bases at J, with 19 bases between the two ends. Germline loops: CDR1 KGHSH, CDR2 LQKENI. The CDR3 has 15 amino acids. Supplemented by reference TRBV18 and TRBJ1-2, the full variable domain reads NAGVMQNPRHLVRRRGQEARLRCSPMKGHSHVYWYRQLPEEGLKFMVYLQKENIIDESGMPKERFSAEFPKEGPSILRIQQVVRGDSAAYFCASSPNSDRLRGYTFGSGTRLTVV.

This clone occurred a few times. The gene calls are TRBV10-3 and TRBJ2-3, with 8 bases that match TRBD2. With V trimmed by 7 bases and J by 2 bases, 8 bases remained unmatched. The germline V gene encodes CDR1 ENHRY and CDR2 SYGVKD. This CDR3 has 15 residues. The CDR3 DNA follows: TGTGCCATCACCGGGGGGGACGTACTCACAGATACGCAGTATTTT. It encodes CAITGGDVLTDTQYF.

This clone showed up many times. The chain has TRBV7-9 and TRBJ1-5, with TRBD1 identical over 8 bases. Germline assignment: CDR1 SEHNR and CDR2 FQNEAQ (reference sequence). The trim removed 4 bases at V and 7 bases at J, leaving 15 bases unmatched. The CDR3 runs to 17 residues. The CDR3 DNA sequence: TGTGCCAGCAGCTCGGACAGGGAAAGCGTCGCGGGGCAGCCCCAGCATTTT. It specifies CASSSDRESVAGQPQHF.